Listed here is a single T cell receptor beta chain. Its antigen is not identified. The CDR3 covers 16 residues. V was pared by 2 bases and J by 0 bases, with 4 bases of the junction left unmatched. Germline V CDR1 and CDR2: SGHVS, FQNEAQ. With a J-beta primer mix and a sample-barcoded 5' primer, a second PCR ran about 6 to 11 cycles. Carrying 12 random nucleotides, a template-switch adaptor labeled each individual cDNA molecule. A single record per CDR3 protein comes from TCRdb applying MiXCR to the 5' RACE reads. This table has fewer than 900,000 distinct CDR3 sequences, about 40% appearing once. This record belongs to a study of blood T cells in healthy people across ages. Per sample, a minimum of 6 million PBMCs were isolated. Study observations and caveats: The diversity estimates, figures obtained from one million T cells, were considered underestimates.

The chain combines TRBV7-8 with TRBJ2-3; the match to TRBD1 covers 8 bases. This sequence was found in a woman aged 60-70 years in good health. The sample taken for sequencing was blood. The CDR3 loop is CASSLTGGASTDTQYF. In DNA, the CDR3 is TGTGCCAGCAGCTTAACAGGGGGAGCTAGCACAGATACGCAGTATTTT.